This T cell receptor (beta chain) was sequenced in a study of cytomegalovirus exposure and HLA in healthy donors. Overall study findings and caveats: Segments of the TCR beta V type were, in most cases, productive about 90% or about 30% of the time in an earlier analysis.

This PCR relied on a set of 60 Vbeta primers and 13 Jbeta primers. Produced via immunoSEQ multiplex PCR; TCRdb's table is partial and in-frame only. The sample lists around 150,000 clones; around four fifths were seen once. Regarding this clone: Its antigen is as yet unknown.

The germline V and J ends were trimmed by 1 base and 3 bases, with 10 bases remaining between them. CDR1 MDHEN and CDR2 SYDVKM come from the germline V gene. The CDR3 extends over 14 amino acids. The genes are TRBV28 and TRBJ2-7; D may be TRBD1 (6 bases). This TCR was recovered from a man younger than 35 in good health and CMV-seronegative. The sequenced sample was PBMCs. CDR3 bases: TGTGCCAGCAGTTTATCGGGACATAGCTACGAGCAGTACTTC. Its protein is CASSLSGHSYEQYF.